This entry describes one T cell receptor beta chain. This clonotype was seen many times. The specificity of this receptor is unknown. Base-call qualities are not available, and no considerably larger clone is one nucleotide away. What this sample's time point label stands for: sample taken at primary tumor resection. Without any cell sorting, TCR sequencing was performed on whole RNA extracted either from tumor and nontumor lung tissue or from cryopreserved PBMC samples. Samples were obtained from approximately 77 patients with early-stage, untreated non-small cell lung cancer from the lung TRACERx cohort. Patients were selected for TCR sequencing only if sufficient RNA was available from at least two tumor regions. Library preparation used 5' RACE. Sequencing took place on a NextSeq 500. The TCR library protocol attached a unique molecular identifier to each TCR cDNA molecule to allow correction of PCR and sequencing errors. On the authors' methods: Decombinator tools were used for TCR identification, UMI-based error correction and CDR3 extraction. Expanded TCRs were defined as those above a frequency of 2 per 1,000, corresponding to the top 1% of the tumor frequency distribution. Renyi diversity was calculated using the R vegan package after each repertoire was subsampled 100 times to 5,000 TCRs. CDR3 similarity networks were built from amino acid triplet string-kernel similarity, connecting CDR3s with pairwise similarity above 0.82. Starting from the raw public reads, TCRdb applied fastp trimming at Q25, assembled clones with MiXCR and retained in-frame beta chains. A single entry per CDR3 protein holds the most common genes and DNA from its merged rows. The V and J calls reflect TCRdb's pipeline rather than the authors' work. This sample has more than 20,000 distinct CDR3 sequences in its table, and 9.5% to 15% of those were observed once. Around 23% of the sample is held by the ten biggest clonotypes.

This sample stems from a study of spatial heterogeneity in lung cancer (dated by TCRdb to between 2017 and 2020). Background for the entire study: More beta-chain than alpha-chain transcripts were consistently detected, likely reflecting higher beta-chain transcript abundance. In the raw uncorrected reads, each unique combination of TCR and UMI appeared on average more than ten times. In non-small cell lung cancer, the study made a quantitative comparison of TCR alpha and beta repertoires among multiple tumor regions, matched nontumor lung and blood. Nonsynonymous mutation counts, determined by whole-exome sequencing of tumor tissue, were related to TCR repertoire features. Both alpha and beta chains were TCR-sequenced in fewer than 250 tumor regions, about 64 matched nontumor lung samples and around 54 PBMC samples obtained at surgery. Overall study results and their limits: Additional single-cell paired TCR alpha and beta sequencing was considered necessary to confirm, at a functional level, the hypothesis that regional TCRs recognize regional mutations. Ubiquitous expanded tumor TCRs were found in blood more often at tumor resection than at routine follow-up.

The CDR3 covers 14 residues, taking in both the cysteine and the phenylalanine. Only CDR3 DNA is held: 42 bases, read in frame from base 1. CDR1 and CDR2, per the germline V gene, are SGHRS and YFSETQ. V lost 4 bases and J lost 7 bases; the stretch between them is 14 bases long. This material consisted of PBMCs, taken at surgery. Recombination connected TRBV5-1 to TRBJ1-4, with a tentative D gene TRBD1 over 6 matching bases. The TCR comes from a female donor with early-stage non-small cell lung cancer. The bases are TGCGCCAGCAGCGGCACAGGGTTACTTGAAAAACTGTTTTTT. It codes for CASSGTGLLEKLFF.